These 29 T cell receptor beta chains originate from one sample sequenced in a study of T-cell reconstitution after alpha-beta-depleted transplantation in children. The library targeted TCRbeta and was prepared with unique molecular identifiers. TCRdb called the PCR reads again in MiXCR, with one record for every CDR3 protein. Seen here are a few hundred thousand distinct CDR3 sequences, 25% to 30% observed once, and the top ten hold around a third. The sample consisted of PBMCs, taken before TCRalphabeta/CD19-depleted stem cell transplant. These receptors all come from a boy under two years old with Wiskott-Aldrich syndrome, due to receive a stem cell transplant.

This rearrangement joins TRBV12-3 or TRBV12-4 to TRBJ2-5; the match to TRBD1 covers 9 bases. Trimming removed 5 bases from V and 5 bases from J; junction bases left unmatched: 6. The CDR3 covers 14 residues. In DNA form, the CDR3 reads TGTGCCAGCAGTCCGGGACAGGGAGTGGAGACCCAGTACTTC. Translated, it gives CASSPGQGVETQYF.

The V and J genes are TRBV6-5 and TRBJ2-2; either TRBD1 or TRBD2 may fit D (6 bases each). CDR1 and CDR2 from the germline V gene are MNHEY and SVGAGI. V was trimmed by 3 bases and J by 7 bases, leaving 12 bases between them. The CDR3 consists of 14 residues. This CDR3 is CASSYTRGVGELFF. The DNA of the CDR3 is TGTGCCAGCAGTTATACTAGGGGGGTCGGGGAGCTGTTTTTT.

The gene calls are TRBV5-1 and TRBJ2-3; tentative D call: TRBD1 (5 bases). The CDR3 spans 16 residues. The ends were cut back, 2 bases at V and 2 bases at J, with 15 bases in the middle. Germline V CDR1 and CDR2: SGHRS, YFSETQ. The CDR3 loop is CASSLGVSRYTDTQYF. CDR3 nucleotide sequence: TGCGCCAGCAGCTTAGGGGTTTCCAGGTACACAGATACGCAGTATTTT.

This clonotype was seen only a few times. V and J are TRBV24-1 and TRBJ2-1, with 13 bases that match TRBD2. V shed 4 bases, J shed 4 bases, and the junction held 3 bases outside the gene matches. From germline, CDR1 is KGHDR and CDR2 SFDVKD. The CDR3 runs to 16 residues. The CDR3 nucleotides are TGTGCCACCAGTGACCGACTAGCGGGAGGATACAATGAGCAGTTCTTC. As protein: CATSDRLAGGYNEQFF.

V usage is TRBV10-3 and J usage is TRBJ2-3, with 8 positions matching TRBD2. Germline V gene sequence: CDR1 ENHRY, CDR2 SYGVKD. The CDR3 is made up of 15 amino acids. After removal of 4 bases from V and 0 bases from J, the junction contained 3 bases not matched to a gene. CDR3 sequence: CAISGLASSTDTQYF. The DNA of the CDR3 is TGTGCCATCAGTGGACTAGCGAGCAGCACAGATACGCAGTATTTT.

This clonotype came up a few times. This chain uses TRBV5-1 with TRBJ2-7; 10 nucleotides align to TRBD1. The CDR3 length is 15 residues. Germline-derived CDR1 and CDR2 are SGHRS and YFSETQ. V was clipped by 2 bases and J by 4 bases; unmatched bases: 6. The CDR3 loop reads CASSLKDRGIYEQYF. The CDR3 region has the DNA TGCGCCAGCAGCTTAAAGGACAGGGGGATATACGAGCAGTACTTC.

This clonotype came up a few times. The V and J genes are TRBV24-1 and TRBJ2-2; D not resolved. Between the trimmed V and J ends, which lost 3 bases and 9 bases, there was a span of 13 bases. Germline V gene sequence: CDR1 KGHDR, CDR2 SFDVKD. This CDR3 is built from 14 residues. Here the CDR3 reads CATSDRGRPRELFF. As DNA, the CDR3 is TGTGCCACCAGTGATAGAGGACGGCCAAGGGAGCTGTTTTTT.

This sequence joins TRBV12-3 or TRBV12-4 and TRBJ2-7; tentatively, D is TRBD1 (6 bases). This CDR3 is built from 15 residues. Between the trimmed V and J ends, which lost 6 bases and 3 bases, there was a span of 18 bases. CDR3 bases: TGTGCCAGCAGCTCCCAGGGGCTGACCTACTACGAGCAGTACTTC. Its translation: CASSSQGLTYYEQYF.

This clonotype was found a few times. This rearrangement joins TRBV4-1 to TRBJ2-7; 8 bases are a match to TRBD1. The CDR3 spans 19 residues. Per germline, CDR1 MGHRA and CDR2 YSYEKL. After removal of 1 base from V and 4 bases from J, the junction contained 18 bases not matched to a gene. CDR3 coding DNA: TGCGCCAGCAGCCAAGTGGAGGGTGACGGTCCCAGGGGGCTTTACGAGCAGTACTTC. Amino acids: CASSQVEGDGPRGLYEQYF.

This clonotype has just a few counts. J is TRBJ2-3 and V is TRBV10-3; 9 bases match TRBD2. The trim removed 7 bases at V and 6 bases at J, leaving 5 bases unmatched. This CDR3 region has 13 residues. Germline V gene sequence: CDR1 ENHRY, CDR2 SYGVKD. In DNA form, the CDR3 reads TGTGCCATCAAAGAAGCGGGAGGTGATACGCAGTATTTT. Its translation: CAIKEAGGDTQYF.

In this sample, this clonotype turned up many times. The V and J genes are TRBV5-1 and TRBJ2-7, with D possibly TRBD2 on 6 matching bases. The germline V gene has CDR1 SGHRS and CDR2 YFSETQ. The CDR3 contains 13 residues. Trimming stripped 3 bases from V and 4 bases from J, with 11 bases between. The CDR3 is CASSWGLLYEQYF. DNA for the CDR3: TGCGCCAGCAGCTGGGGACTCCTATACGAGCAGTACTTC.

The chain couples TRBV2 to TRBJ2-3, with 8 bases fitting TRBD2. J gave up 2 bases and V 3 bases, and 7 bases lay outside the gene matches. Germline CDR1 reads SNHLY; CDR2 reads FYNNEI. The CDR3 is 16 residues long. CDR3 amino acids: CASSDMLAGSTDTQYF. For the CDR3, the DNA is TGTGCCAGCAGTGATATGCTAGCGGGTTCCACAGATACGCAGTATTTT. The full variable domain, completed using reference TRBV2 and TRBJ2-3, is EPEVTQTPSHQVTQMGQEVILRCVPISNHLYFYWYRQILGQKVEFLVSFYNNEISEKSEIFDDQFSVERPDGSNFTLKIRSTKLEDSAMYFCASSDMLAGSTDTQYFGPGTRLTVL.

This clonotype occurred a few times. V usage is TRBV9 and J usage is TRBJ2-5, with 11 bases aligning to TRBD1. The CDR3 extends over 16 amino acids. V lost 0 bases, J lost 5 bases, and 6 bases stayed unmatched. Germline V gene data show CDR1 as SGDLS and CDR2 as YYNGEE. The DNA of the CDR3 is TGTGCCAGCAGCGTAGATCCCGGACAGGGGGCCGAGACCCAGTACTTC. Translating it yields CASSVDPGQGAETQYF.

V is TRBV6-5 and J is TRBJ1-6; D is unresolved. The CDR3 length is 14 residues. V lost 4 bases and J 0 bases, leaving 4 bases between the germline ends. Per the germline V gene, CDR1 is MNHEY and CDR2 is SVGAGI. CDR3 sequence: CASSFYSYNSPLHF. In DNA, the CDR3 is TGTGCCAGCAGTTTCTACTCCTATAATTCACCCCTCCACTTT.

This chain uses TRBV20-1 with TRBJ1-5; D not certain. There are 13 residues in the CDR3. Germline V lookup: CDR1 DFQATT, CDR2 SNEGSKA (reference sequence). Between the trimmed V and J ends, which lost 3 bases and 1 base, there was a span of 7 bases. CDR3 sequence (DNA): TGCAGTGCTAGGCCTCAAAGCAATCAGCCCCAGCATTTT. Residues: CSARPQSNQPQHF.

V usage is TRBV10-3 and J usage is TRBJ1-5, with D possibly TRBD1 on 5 matching bases. The CDR3 spans 16 residues. Germline loops: CDR1 ENHRY, CDR2 SYGVKD. Trimming shortened V by 0 bases and J by 6 bases, and 15 bases separated the two germline ends. This chain's CDR3 is CAISESHGAPGQPQHF. The CDR3 coding sequence is TGTGCCATCAGTGAGTCGCACGGGGCCCCGGGTCAGCCCCAGCATTTT.

The chain uses TRBV20-1 and TRBJ2-5, with 11 bases aligning to TRBD1. Germline V lookup: CDR1 DFQATT, CDR2 SNEGSKA (reference sequence). The CDR3 spans 12 residues. The J segment lost 5 bases and the V segment lost 7 bases, leaving 3 bases of the junction unmatched. CDR3 sequence: CSGTGGEETQYF. Here the CDR3 DNA reads TGCAGTGGGACAGGGGGCGAGGAGACCCAGTACTTC.

V and J are TRBV4-1 and TRBJ2-1, with 9 bases lining up with TRBD2. CDR1 and CDR2 from the germline V gene are MGHRA and YSYEKL. The V segment lost 3 bases and the J segment 0 bases; nucleotides outside the gene matches: 3. The CDR3 consists of 16 residues. The DNA of the CDR3 is TGCGCCAGCAGCCAGCAGGGACTAGCCTCCTACAATGAGCAGTTCTTC. This sequence encodes CASSQQGLASYNEQFF.

In this sample, this clonotype turned up a few times. The chain employs TRBV20-1 and TRBJ2-7, with D perhaps matching TRBD1 (6 bases). This CDR3 is 13 amino acids long. Germline assignment: CDR1 DFQATT and CDR2 SNEGSKA (reference sequence). V was pared by 0 bases and J by 4 bases, with 10 bases between. The CDR3 loop reads CSARDPRGYEQYF. The CDR3 nucleotides are TGCAGTGCTAGAGACCCCAGGGGTTACGAGCAGTACTTC.

This clonotype was seen more than once but under ten times. The chain is built from TRBV10-3 and TRBJ1-5, with D unclear. The CDR3 runs 12 residues. The germline V gene has CDR1 ENHRY and CDR2 SYGVKD. The ends were cut back, 4 bases at V and 4 bases at J, with 5 bases in the middle. CDR3 sequence reads: CAISGENQPQHF. The CDR3 region has the DNA TGTGCCATCAGTGGCGAAAATCAGCCCCAGCATTTT.

The rearrangement joins TRBV5-1 to TRBJ2-4, with D possibly being TRBD1 (6 bases). With 0 bases removed from V and 4 bases from J, the gap between germline ends came to 11 bases. CDR3 length: 15 residues. From germline, CDR1 is SGHRS and CDR2 YFSETQ. CDR3 sequence reads: CASSLEWGRKNIQYF. The CDR3 DNA sequence: TGCGCCAGCAGCTTGGAGTGGGGGCGGAAAAACATTCAGTACTTC.

Concerning this clonotype itself: A read error may account for a junction end that differs from germline. The V gene is TRBV5-1, the J gene TRBJ2-1; 7 bases match TRBD1. The CDR3 is 12 residues long. CDR1 and CDR2 from the germline V gene are SGHRS and YFSETQ. This CDR3 reads CASRLSGTAKFF. CDR3 DNA: TGCGCCAGCCGCTTGTCGGGGACAGCGAAGTTCTTC.

The rearrangement links TRBV28 to TRBJ2-5, with 7 bases that match TRBD1. V was clipped by 5 bases and J by 4 bases; unmatched bases: 10. There are 15 residues in the CDR3. CDR1 is MDHEN and CDR2 is SYDVKM in the germline V gene. The CDR3 DNA sequence: TGTGCCAGCAGTACCGCAACAGGGGTCGGAGAGACCCAGTACTTC. Translated, it gives CASSTATGVGETQYF.

This clonotype has just a few counts. The CDR3 is CASSLRTGGITGELFF. The CDR3 DNA reads as TGCGCCAGCAGCTTAAGGACAGGGGGAATCACCGGGGAGCTGTTTTTT. The chain carries TRBV5-1 and TRBJ2-2, with TRBD1 matching over 10 bases. This CDR3 has 16 residues. CDR1 is SGHRS and CDR2 is YFSETQ in the germline V gene. After removal of 2 bases from V and 4 bases from J, the junction contained 5 bases not matched to a gene.

V is TRBV6-1 and J is TRBJ2-5, with 7 bases aligning to TRBD1. This CDR3 spans 13 amino acids. Germline V gene lookup returns CDR1 MNHNS and CDR2 SASEGT. Trimming removed 8 bases from V and 7 bases from J; junction bases left unmatched: 10. The CDR3 spells CASRETGVGTQYF. CDR3 nucleotides: TGTGCCAGCCGCGAAACAGGGGTCGGGACCCAGTACTTC.

The J gene is TRBJ2-7, the V gene TRBV27, with TRBD2 matching over 10 bases. Per the germline V gene, CDR1 is MNHEY and CDR2 is SMNVEV (reference sequence). This CDR3 has 15 amino acids. V gave up 7 bases and J gave up 3 bases; unmatched junction bases: 9. The CDR3 loop reads CASKFQLAGNYEQYF. For the CDR3, the DNA is TGTGCCAGCAAGTTCCAACTAGCGGGAAACTACGAGCAGTACTTC.

This clonotype has just a few counts. This sequence joins TRBV2 and TRBJ2-1; D is uncertain. Germline V gene sequence: CDR1 SNHLY, CDR2 FYNNEI. Deletions cut 5 bases from V and 4 bases from J, with 9 bases between. The CDR3 is 13 amino acids. CDR3 DNA: TGTGCCAGCAGTCCCCTCCTTTACAATGAGCAGTTCTTC. Translating it yields CASSPLLYNEQFF.

V usage is TRBV10-3 and J usage is TRBJ2-7; the match to TRBD1 covers 8 bases. Germline CDR1 reads ENHRY; CDR2 reads SYGVKD. The CDR3 is 12 residues long. V lost 8 bases, J lost 4 bases, and 4 bases stayed unmatched. The CDR3 here is CAIGQGAYEQYF. For the CDR3, the DNA is TGTGCCATCGGTCAGGGGGCTTACGAGCAGTACTTC.

This clonotype occurred a few times. V gene TRBV2 combines with J gene TRBJ2-1; D might be TRBD1 (5 bases). The CDR3 is 12 amino acids. The V gene's germline CDR1 is SNHLY and CDR2 FYNNEI. With 8 bases removed from V and 4 bases from J, the gap between germline ends came to 9 bases. CDR3 nucleotide sequence: TGTGCCAGCTCAAGACAGTACAATGAGCAGTTCTTC. It specifies CASSRQYNEQFF.